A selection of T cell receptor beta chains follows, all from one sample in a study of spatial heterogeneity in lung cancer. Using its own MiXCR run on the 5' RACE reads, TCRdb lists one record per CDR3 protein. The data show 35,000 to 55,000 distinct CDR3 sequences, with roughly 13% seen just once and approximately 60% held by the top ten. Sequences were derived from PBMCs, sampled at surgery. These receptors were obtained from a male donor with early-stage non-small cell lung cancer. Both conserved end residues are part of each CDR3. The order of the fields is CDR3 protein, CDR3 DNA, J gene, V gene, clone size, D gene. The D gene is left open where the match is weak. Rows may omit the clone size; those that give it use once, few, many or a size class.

CASSWQGANYGYTF	TGTGCCAGCAGTTGGCAGGGGGCTAACTATGGCTACACCTTC	TRBJ1-2	TRBV6-5	many	TRBD1
CASSFVGGQPQHF	TGTGCCAGCAGTTTTGTTGGGGGACAGCCCCAGCATTTT	TRBJ1-5	TRBV12-3/TRBV12-4	.	.
CASSRVLQTQYF	TGTGCCAGCAGCAGGGTTCTGCAGACCCAGTACTTC	TRBJ2-5	TRBV2	many	.
CASSERDPKWVDTGELFF	TGTGCCAGCAGTGAGCGGGACCCGAAGTGGGTAGACACCGGGGAGCTGTTTTTT	TRBJ2-2	TRBV6-1	once	.
CASSLGQGPGQPQHF	TGTGCCAGCAGTTTGGGACAGGGCCCTGGGCAGCCCCAGCATTTT	TRBJ1-5	TRBV2	.	TRBD1
CASSQEYEQYF	TGCGCCAGCAGCCAAGAATACGAGCAGTACTTC	TRBJ2-7	TRBV4-1	many	.
CASSSRDRDEQYF	TGTGCCAGCAGCTCCCGGGACAGGGACGAGCAGTACTTC	TRBJ2-7	TRBV7-9	many	TRBD1
CASGLEDKSPLHF	TGTGCTAGTGGTTTGGAGGACAAGTCACCCCTCCACTTT	TRBJ1-6	TRBV12-5	many	.
CASSLEGRHTGELFF	TGCGCCAGCAGCTTGGAGGGCCGGCACACCGGGGAGCTGTTTTTT	TRBJ2-2	TRBV5-1	.	.
CASSSLRQETQYF	TGTGCCAGCAGCTCACTACGACAAGAGACCCAGTACTTC	TRBJ2-5	TRBV7-6	many	.
CASSFGLDTEAFF	TGTGCCAGCAGTTTTGGGTTGGACACTGAAGCTTTCTTT	TRBJ1-1	TRBV27	.	.
CASSPRSRPQVNTEAFF	TGCGCCAGCAGCCCCAGATCTCGACCTCAGGTGAACACTGAAGCTTTCTTT	TRBJ1-1	TRBV5-1	few	.
CASSQQNIQYF	TGTGCCAGCAGTCAGCAAAACATTCAGTACTTC	TRBJ2-4	TRBV6-2/TRBV6-3	few	.
CASSYEAAGENIQYF	TGTGCCAGCAGTTACGAGGCCGCCGGTGAAAACATTCAGTACTTC	TRBJ2-4	TRBV6-6	.	.
CASNKPNIGYTF	TGTGCCAGCAACAAGCCCAACATTGGCTACACCTTC	TRBJ1-2	TRBV6-6	many	.
CASSRSLSGNTIYF	TGTGCCAGTAGCCGGTCCCTCTCTGGAAACACCATATATTTT	TRBJ1-3	TRBV19	few	.
CASRGPSGSIYEQYF	TGTGCCAGCAGGGGCCCTAGCGGGAGCATCTACGAGCAGTACTTC	TRBJ2-7	TRBV27	.	TRBD2
CASLGQGAYEQYF	TGTGCCAGCTTGGGACAGGGGGCCTACGAGCAGTACTTC	TRBJ2-7	TRBV28	many	TRBD1
CASSQEIRGIEQYF	TGCGCCAGCAGCCAAGAAATACGGGGTATCGAGCAGTACTTC	TRBJ2-7	TRBV4-3	few	.
CASSQEISGEQYF	TGCGCCAGCAGCCAAGAAATTAGCGGCGAGCAGTACTTC	TRBJ2-7	TRBV4-3	.	.
CASSLGQGHYGYTF	TGTGCCAGCAGTTTGGGACAGGGCCACTATGGCTACACCTTC	TRBJ1-2	TRBV12-3/TRBV12-4	.	TRBD1
CASSLVQSSSYEQYF	TGTGCCAGCAGCTTGGTTCAGAGCTCCTCCTACGAGCAGTACTTC	TRBJ2-7	TRBV7-9	many	.
CASSLGSGTQETQYF	TGCGCCAGCAGCTTGGGATCCGGGACTCAAGAGACCCAGTACTTC	TRBJ2-5	TRBV5-1	.	.
CASSLTSGGKETQYF	TGCGCCAGCAGCTTGACTAGCGGGGGGAAAGAGACCCAGTACTTC	TRBJ2-5	TRBV5-1	few	TRBD2
CRSDIGYEQYF	TGCAGGTCGGATATCGGCTACGAGCAGTACTTC	TRBJ2-7	TRBV20-1	.	.